This T cell receptor (beta chain) was documented in a study of vaccination effects on CD4 cells after COVID-19 (dated by TCRdb to 2021 to 2024). Notes on the research overall: Participants received two doses of either the BNT162b2 or the mRNA-1273 mRNA SARS-CoV-2 vaccine. SARS-CoV-2 spike-specific CD4+ TCR repertoires were compared before and after mRNA vaccination in COVID-19 convalescent patients and in infection-naive vaccine recipients. The full study included 10 COVID-19 convalescent patients and several SARS-CoV-2-naive healthy vaccine recipients. In the study, cultures from other donors were sequenced using the Oncomine TCR Beta short-read assay on an Illumina iSeq 100.

The research as a whole found: Both infection-induced and vaccine-induced clones contracted markedly at late post-vaccination timepoints, which is consistent with waning T cell responses. Limitations of the study were the small number of convalescent patients and the absence of early post-infection timepoints. Among healthy vaccine recipients, nearly all vaccine-induced clones were SARS-CoV-2 mono-reactive, and just 1 of 255 was cross-reactive with common cold coronaviruses.

To identify antigen-specific CD4+ T cell clonotypes by their expansion, the ViraFEST assay first stimulated PBMC with viral peptide pools and then applied TCR sequencing. After about 9 days of culture, CD4+ T cells were isolated with the EasySep CD4+ T cell isolation kit. Healthy vaccine recipients had no prior SARS-CoV-2 infection, confirmed by negative nucleocapsid antibodies before and after vaccination. Each well held roughly 2 million PBMC cultured in IMDM containing 5% human AB serum, 9.5 to 10 IU/ml IL-2 and gentamicin, along with about 9.5 ug/ml peptides. On days 3 and 7, half of the culture medium was replaced with fresh IL-2-containing medium. Each peptide stimulation condition was cultured in triplicate wells unless otherwise noted. PBMC were separated from whole blood using Ficoll-Paque Plus gradient centrifugation and were then either cryopreserved at -140C or used fresh. The overlapping peptide pools covered the spike proteins of SARS-CoV-2 and of the common cold coronaviruses HCoV-NL63, HCoV-OC43 and HCoV-229E. The QIAamp micro DNA kit was used to extract genomic DNA from the cultured CD4+ T cells.

Reading from cysteine to phenylalanine, the CDR3 counts 12 amino acids. Only CDR3 DNA remains: 36 bases, in frame from the first base. CDR1 and CDR2 are drawn from the germline V gene (reference sequence): MNHNY, SVGAGI. A distance of 15 bases separates the germline ends of V and J, which lose 6 bases and 10 bases respectively. Library preparation used the immunoSEQ multiplex PCR assay. DNA from the cultured, isolated CD4+ T cells was subjected to TCR beta CDR3 sequencing. The study's own analysis went as follows. Non-productive TCR sequences were discarded, and reads were trimmed to the CDR3 region, with only CDR3s of 7 or more amino acids retained. The MANAFEST web app was used to pick out antigen-specific clonotypes by comparing their expansion in peptide wells with that in reference cultures. To be called positive, a clone needed expansion at FDR<0.05 compared with the reference and with all other wells, an odds ratio greater than 5, and a frequency greater than 0.1% in two replicate wells. Cross-reactive clonotypes were defined as significantly expanded in SARS-CoV-2 spike wells and in at least one common cold coronavirus spike condition. Using the stringdist R package, CDR3 similarity was measured by Levenshtein distance, and unrooted trees were constructed with ape in R 3.6.1. TCRdb stores this immuneACCESS table with in-frame sequences only. Part of the clones is absent; in the studies checked, under half of the shortfall reflects unresolved V genes, and no reason is known for the rest. D and trimming were read from the DNA, whereas the V and J calls and clone size are those reported in that table. This sample holds approximately 30,000 clones; around 73% were observed only once. The ten biggest clones cover around 27% of the sample.

A word on this clone: The antigen it recognizes is unknown. Base qualities are not provided; no much larger clone lies one nucleotide away.

The rearrangement combines TRBV6-6 with TRBJ1-2; a weak D assignment points to TRBD1 (5 bases agree). This TCR derives from a human donor who received a COVID-19 vaccine. The material sequenced was CD4+ T cells from PBMCs cultured with HCoV-OC43 spike peptides, taken before COVID-19 vaccination. The sample's cell subset or site, from its label and the paper: HCoV-OC43 spike overlapping peptide pool stimulation. The DNA sequence is given as TGTGCCAGCAGCCCCCTTCGACAGCACTACACCTTC. The resulting protein is CASSPLRQHYTF.